This T cell receptor beta chain was recorded in a study of blood T cell repertoires in COVID-19. Study overall: Material from acute and convalescent COVID-19 was sourced from the United States, Italy and Spain.

Participant-reported clinical history was the basis for cohort assignment. The study recruited exposed participants who had met a COVID-19 case within 2 weeks before entry. The CDR3 is 16 amino acids. Trimming took off 5 bases at V and 0 bases at J, with 15 bases between the two ends. Germline assignment: CDR1 ENHRY and CDR2 SYGVKD. Original handling: Estimation of nucleated cell counts was performed using reference gene primer amplification. Sequencing used immunoSEQ multiplex PCR; TCRdb keeps in-frame clones, though not all of them. The V and J calls and the clone size are those of that table, but D and trimming were determined from the DNA. The sample holds 350,000 to 500,000 clones; nearly 90% are singletons and the top ten take approximately 1.5%.

This chain uses TRBV10-3 with TRBJ2-3; maybe TRBD2 (7 bases). This receptor was identified in a woman aged 18-35 years who had been exposed to COVID-19. The sample comprised PBMCs or T cells enriched from blood (not recorded which). CDR3 DNA: TGTGCCATCAGTACCCCCGGGGGGCCCAGCACAGATACGCAGTATTTT. Translated: CAISTPGGPSTDTQYF.